Listed below are T cell receptor beta chains from one sample, sequenced in a study of blood T cell repertoires in COVID-19. Clones were sequenced by immunoSEQ multiplex PCR, and TCRdb holds only the in-frame ones, with some missing. The data contain around 340,000 clones, approximately 83% of them singletons. The sequencing input was PBMCs or T cells enriched from blood (not recorded which). The receptors originated from a woman aged 35 to 49 with acute COVID-19. CDR3s leave out the opening cysteine and the closing phenylalanine or tryptophan. D genes are given only for firm matches. Where a row states a size, it is once, few, many or the class of an expanded clone; other rows omit it.

d_gene	v_gene	abundance	j_gene	CDR3aa
-	TRBV18	-	TRBJ2-7	ASSPGGSYEQY
TRBD2	TRBV14	-	TRBJ2-7	ASSQETLAGGRYEQY
TRBD2	TRBV15	-	TRBJ2-4	ATKGELAGKNIQY
TRBD2	TRBV3-1/TRBV3-2	-	TRBJ2-1	ASSQDIGGGNEQF
-	TRBV6-5	once	TRBJ2-3	ASSRGADTQY
-	TRBV19	-	TRBJ1-3	ASSIVATDSGNTIY
-	TRBV19	few	TRBJ2-7	ASSPGIQKSYEQY
-	TRBV28	-	TRBJ2-1	ASSLSRDEQF
TRBD2	TRBV19	-	TRBJ2-3	ASSIISGGRTDTQY
TRBD2	TRBV4-2	-	TRBJ2-1	ASSQGIGDRTSSYNEQF
-	TRBV7-2	-	TRBJ2-1	ASSLDDGANEQF
-	TRBV27	-	TRBJ1-6	ASWGRHSPLH
TRBD2	TRBV5-4	once	TRBJ2-4	ASSPERGDPNIQY
TRBD1	TRBV29-1	once	TRBJ2-7	SVLPTGAPYDEQY
TRBD1	TRBV18	-	TRBJ1-3	ASSPRQGSGNTIY
TRBD1	TRBV5-1	-	TRBJ1-1	ASSLGGTGGAKTEAF
TRBD1	TRBV5-1	few	TRBJ1-1	ASSLARGQGSTEAF
-	TRBV7-9	-	TRBJ1-3	ASSPLQGAGNTIY
-	TRBV28	-	TRBJ2-5	ASSSPRTQY
TRBD2	TRBV7-2	few	TRBJ2-5	ASSYGTTLETQY
TRBD2	TRBV9	once	TRBJ2-5	ASSQGLAVQETQY
TRBD1	TRBV7-9	-	TRBJ2-1	ASGWTGVDEQF